These 11 T cell receptor beta chains were sequenced from one sample in a study of TIL therapy for anti-PD-1-resistant metastatic lung cancer. The libraries were made with immunoSEQ v3. Produced via immunoSEQ multiplex PCR; TCRdb's table is partial and in-frame only. Among some 37,000 clones listed, less than 75% were seen once. Time point in this sample: pre-treatment sample, taken before nivolumab and TIL therapy. The sequencing used blood, collected at baseline. Receptors were obtained from a person aged 25-85 years with non-small cell lung cancer.

The chain joins TRBV28 to TRBJ1-2; perhaps TRBD1 as D (6 bases). The CDR3 totals 13 residues. Trimming took 5 bases from V and 0 from J, leaving 7 bases between them. Germline V lookup: CDR1 MDHEN, CDR2 SYDVKM. This chain's CDR3 is CASSPGANYGYTF. Written as DNA, the CDR3 is TGTGCCAGCAGTCCAGGGGCTAACTATGGCTACACCTTC.

The chain couples TRBV7-3 to TRBJ1-2; D gene unclear. V lost 0 bases and J lost 5, with 7 bases in between. Germline-derived CDR1 and CDR2 are SGHTA and FQGTGA. The CDR3 has 13 residues. The CDR3 sequence: CASSLTGRYGYTF. CDR3 bases: TGTGCCAGCAGCTTAACGGGCAGATATGGCTACACCTTC.

The sample holds one count of this clone. This chain uses TRBV5-6 with TRBJ2-4; D remains ambiguous. Trimming cost V 4 bases and J 5 bases, with 13 bases left between them. CDR1 is SGHDT, CDR2 YYEEEE, per germline. There are 14 residues in the CDR3. This CDR3 reads CASSLSLIQNIQYF. The CDR3 DNA sequence: TGTGCCAGCAGCCTGTCGTTGATTCAAAACATTCAGTACTTC.

V usage is TRBV29-1 and J usage is TRBJ2-4; perhaps TRBD2 as D (5 bases). CDR1 is SQVTM and CDR2 is ANQGSEA in the germline V gene. The CDR3 contains 15 residues. Trimming removed 4 bases at V and 5 bases at J, with 18 bases between. CDR3 coding DNA: TGCAGCGTTGCGGGTGGCGGGCTAGGTCAAAACATTCAGTACTTC. It translates to CSVAGGGLGQNIQYF.

This chain links TRBV9 with TRBJ2-4; TRBD2 matches at 11 bases. The CDR3 contains 21 residues. Looked up from germline, CDR1 is SGDLS and CDR2 is YYNGEE. V trimming: 0 bases; J trimming: 0 bases; junction bases outside the gene matches: 14. Here the CDR3 reads CASSVDGLAGDSDIAKNIQYF. In DNA, the CDR3 is TGTGCCAGCAGCGTAGATGGACTAGCGGGTGACTCTGATATAGCCAAAAACATTCAGTACTTC.

This clone showed up just once. The gene calls are TRBV11-2 and TRBJ2-1; 9 nucleotides agree with TRBD2. Trimming cost V 5 bases and J 13 bases; bases outside gene matches: 21. The germline gives CDR1 SGHAT, CDR2 FQNNGV. This CDR3 has 17 residues. In DNA form, the CDR3 reads TGTGCCAGCAGCCTAGGGGGTTACGGGACTAGCCGATCCTTCCAGTTCTTC. Amino acids: CASSLGGYGTSRSFQFF.

The chain is built from TRBV7-9 and TRBJ1-6, with 8 nucleotides matching TRBD1. The CDR3 is 17 residues long. CDR1 is SEHNR, CDR2 FQNEAQ, per germline (reference sequence). V shed 5 bases, J shed 0 bases, and the junction held 6 bases outside the gene matches. CDR3 protein: CASSARTGSSYNSPLHF. CDR3 DNA: TGTGCCAGCAGCGCCAGGACAGGGAGCTCCTATAATTCACCCCTCCACTTT.

The V and J genes are TRBV5-1 and TRBJ2-3, with TRBD2 identical over 7 bases. V lost 0 bases to trimming and J lost 6 bases; unmatched junction nucleotides: 10. This CDR3 comprises 16 residues. The germline CDR1 and CDR2 sequences are SGHRS and YFSETQ. This chain's CDR3 is CASSLVGGSASDTQYF. The CDR3, as DNA: TGCGCCAGCAGCTTGGTCGGGGGGAGCGCTTCCGATACGCAGTATTTT.

V gene TRBV1 combines with J gene TRBJ2-5. TRBV1 is assigned pseudogene status. This CDR3 spans 15 amino acids. The CDR3 sequence is CTSSPGTVHQETQYF. The CDR3 region has the DNA TGCACCAGCAGTCCCGGGACGGTGCACCAAGAGACCCAGTACTTC.

The CDR3: CASSLGEAGKQFF. The CDR3 DNA reads TGTGCCAGCAGCTTAGGTGAGGCGGGGAAGCAGTTCTTC. The chain uses TRBV7-2 and TRBJ2-1, with TRBD2 as a possible D gene (6 bases). V was clipped by 1 base and J by 11 bases, with 12 bases between them. The CDR3 runs to 13 residues. Per the germline V gene, CDR1 is SGHTA and CDR2 is FQGNSA. Full variable domain (rest looked up from reference TRBV7-2 and TRBJ2-1): GAGVSQSPSNKVTEKGKDVELRCDPISGHTALYWYRQSLGQGLEFLIYFQGNSAPDKSGLPSDRFSAERTGGSVSTLTIQRTQQEDSAVYLCASSLGEAGKQFFGPGTRLTVL.

A few counts support this clone. The V call is TRBV28, the J call TRBJ1-5; no reliable D call. This CDR3 is built from 11 residues. Per germline, CDR1 MDHEN and CDR2 SYDVKM. V gave up 5 bases and J gave up 2 bases, with 1 base separating them. In nucleotides, the CDR3 is TGTGCCAGCAGTGGCAATCAGCCCCAGCATTTT. The encoded protein is CASSGNQPQHF. Complete variable domain (other parts from reference TRBV28 and TRBJ1-5): DVKVTQSSRYLVKRTGEKVFLECVQDMDHENMFWYRQDPGLGLRLIYFSYDVKMKEKGDIPEGYSVSREKKERFSLILESASTNQTSMYLCASSGNQPQHFGDGTRLSIL.